Following are 6 T cell receptor beta chains from one sample sequenced in a study of post-analysis software for immune sequencing data. Study-wide findings and caveats: TRBV5-6, TRBV5-1 and TRBV20-1 were among several TRBV segments more frequent in patients than controls.

These receptors' targets are unknown. Libraries were made from TCR beta cDNA, and they carried unique molecular identifiers. One entry per CDR3 protein results from TCRdb running MiXCR on the PCR reads. The data contain roughly 800,000 distinct CDR3 sequences, roughly 27% of them singletons. Sample: blood. Every receptor here comes from a girl aged 10 to 17 with multiple sclerosis.

This chain connects TRBV6-1 to TRBJ1-1; 10 nucleotides line up with TRBD1. The V gene's germline CDR1 is MNHNS and CDR2 SASEGT. The CDR3 extends over 13 amino acids. Germline trimming cut 6 bases from V and 12 bases from J; bases unmatched to any gene: 10. The DNA for the CDR3 is TGTGCCAGCAGGATACCGGGACAGGGGCCCTCTTTCTTT. It specifies CASRIPGQGPSFF.

The chain has TRBV20-1 and TRBJ2-1, with TRBD1 matching 7 bases. Germline loops: CDR1 DFQATT, CDR2 SNEGSKA (reference sequence). The CDR3 contains 15 residues. V shed 6 bases, J shed 1 base, and the junction held 9 bases outside the gene matches. CDR3 region: CSAPRAGGSYNEQFF. In nucleotides, the CDR3 is TGCAGTGCCCCGAGGGCAGGGGGTTCCTACAATGAGCAGTTCTTC.

The CDR3 nucleotides are TGTGCCAGCAGCTTAGTCCAGGGGCGACGCCTTAATGAAAAACTGTTTTTT. Its protein product is CASSLVQGRRLNEKLFF. The rearrangement uses TRBV11-2 and TRBJ1-4; tentative D call: TRBD1 (6 bases). Trimming removed 1 base from V and 4 bases from J, with 16 bases in between. The CDR3 spans 17 residues. CDR1 and CDR2 (germline): SGHAT, FQNNGV.

The gene calls are TRBV6-1 and TRBJ2-3; maybe TRBD2 (5 bases). The CDR3 totals 15 residues. Trimming took 11 bases from V and 0 from J, leaving 18 bases between them. Germline V lookup: CDR1 MNHNS, CDR2 SASEGT. Written as DNA, the CDR3 is TGTGCCGCCGTCCCGGGGTATCCTAGCACAGATACGCAGTATTTT. This codes for CAAVPGYPSTDTQYF.

This clonotype was counted only a few times. The gene calls are TRBV7-2 and TRBJ1-2, with D possibly TRBD1 on 5 matching bases. Germline assignment: CDR1 SGHTA and CDR2 FQGNSA. V shed 1 base and J shed 5 bases, with 11 bases lying between them. The CDR3 has 14 residues. The CDR3 DNA is TGTGCCAGCAGCTTAGAGGCCAAGGGGTATGGCTACACCTTC. Encoded protein: CASSLEAKGYGYTF.

The chain carries TRBV4-1 and TRBJ1-5; no clear D. V gave up 0 bases and J gave up 2 bases, with 11 bases separating them. The CDR3 is made up of 16 amino acids. Germline assignment: CDR1 MGHRA and CDR2 YSYEKL. Here the CDR3 DNA reads TGCGCCAGCAGCCAAGACTTCGCTAGGGGCAATCAGCCCCAGCATTTT. Amino acid sequence: CASSQDFARGNQPQHF.